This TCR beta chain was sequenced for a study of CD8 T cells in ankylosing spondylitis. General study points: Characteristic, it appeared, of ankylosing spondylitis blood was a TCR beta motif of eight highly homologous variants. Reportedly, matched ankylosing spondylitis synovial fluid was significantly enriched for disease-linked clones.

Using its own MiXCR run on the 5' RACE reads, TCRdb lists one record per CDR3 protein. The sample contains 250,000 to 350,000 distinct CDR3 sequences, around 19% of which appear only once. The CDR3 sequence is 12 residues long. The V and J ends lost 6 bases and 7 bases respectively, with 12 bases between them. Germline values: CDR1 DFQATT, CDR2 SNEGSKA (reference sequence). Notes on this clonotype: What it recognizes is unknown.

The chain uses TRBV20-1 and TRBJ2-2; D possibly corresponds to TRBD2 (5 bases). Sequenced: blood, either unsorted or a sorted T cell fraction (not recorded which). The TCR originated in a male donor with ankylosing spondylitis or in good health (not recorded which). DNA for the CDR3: TGCAGTGCGAGTAGGGAGAACGGGGAGCTGTTTTTT. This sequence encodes CSASRENGELFF.